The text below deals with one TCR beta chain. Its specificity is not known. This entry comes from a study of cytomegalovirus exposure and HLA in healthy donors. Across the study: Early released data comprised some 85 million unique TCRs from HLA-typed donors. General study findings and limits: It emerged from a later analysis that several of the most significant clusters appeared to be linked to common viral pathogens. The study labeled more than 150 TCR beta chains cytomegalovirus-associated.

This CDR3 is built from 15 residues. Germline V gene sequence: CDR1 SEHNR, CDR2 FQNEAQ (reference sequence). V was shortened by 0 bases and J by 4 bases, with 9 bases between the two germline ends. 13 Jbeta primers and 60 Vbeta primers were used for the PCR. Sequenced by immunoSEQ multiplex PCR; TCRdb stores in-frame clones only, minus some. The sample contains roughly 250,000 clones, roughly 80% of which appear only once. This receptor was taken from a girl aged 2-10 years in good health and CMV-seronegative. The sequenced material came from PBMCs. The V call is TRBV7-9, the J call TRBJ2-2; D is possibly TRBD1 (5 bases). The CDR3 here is CASSLAGLFTGELFF. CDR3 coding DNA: TGTGCCAGCAGCTTAGCGGGGCTATTCACCGGGGAGCTGTTTTTT.